What follows are 19 T cell receptor beta chains derived from one specimen sequenced in a study of T cells in Graves' hyperthyroidism and ophthalmopathy. RNA transcripts provided the source from which TCR beta CDR3 regions were amplified. The primer set for the first-round RT-PCR of the TCR CDR3 was HTBI. TCRdb independently ran MiXCR on the multiplex PCR reads; one entry per CDR3 protein. This sample has about 500,000 distinct CDR3 sequences, with 16% found just once. The specimen was blood. The receptors come from a woman aged 18-29 years with Graves' hyperthyroidism.

The rearrangement uses TRBV20-1 and TRBJ2-1; 15 positions agree with TRBD2. The CDR3 contains 18 residues. V was pared by 0 bases and J by 2 bases, with 5 bases of the junction left unmatched. The V gene's germline CDR1 is DFQATT and CDR2 SNEGSKA (reference sequence). The CDR3 spells CSARDLGLAGGTYNEQFF. CDR3 nucleotide sequence: TGCAGTGCTAGAGATCTGGGACTAGCGGGGGGCACCTACAATGAGCAGTTCTTC.

This clonotype was observed a handful of times. The chain has TRBV10-3 and TRBJ1-1; D perhaps matches TRBD1 (5 bases). V lost 1 base and J 4 bases, leaving 19 bases between the germline ends. The CDR3 loop spans 17 amino acids. Germline values: CDR1 ENHRY, CDR2 SYGVKD. In nucleotides, the CDR3 is TGTGCCATCAGTGAGTTAGGTAGGGGACTAAGAGTCACTGAAGCTTTCTTT. As protein: CAISELGRGLRVTEAFF.

This clonotype was detected only once. This chain joins TRBV5-1 and TRBJ2-5, with a weak D call TRBD1 (5 bases). This CDR3 is built from 17 residues. Germline V gives CDR1 SGHRS, CDR2 YFSETQ. V was shortened by 2 bases and J by 5 bases, with 22 bases between the two germline ends. The DNA for the CDR3 is TGCGCCAGCAGCTTTAGGGGCTTGGAGCCGGCGCGCGAGACCCAGTACTTC. Protein product: CASSFRGLEPARETQYF.

The genes are TRBV4-1 and TRBJ2-3; D assignment may be TRBD1 or TRBD2 (7 bases each). This CDR3 is built from 16 residues. Germline V lookup: CDR1 MGHRA, CDR2 YSYEKL. Deletions cut 3 bases from V and 2 bases from J, with 15 bases between. The CDR3 protein is CASSHARGRVTDTQYF. DNA for the CDR3: TGCGCCAGCAGCCATGCCAGGGGGAGGGTCACAGATACGCAGTATTTT.

V usage is TRBV4-1 and J usage is TRBJ1-1; TRBD1 is a possible D gene (6 bases). Germline CDR1 is MGHRA and CDR2 is YSYEKL. This CDR3 has 16 residues. V lost 1 base, J lost 1 base, and 13 bases lay in between. The CDR3 DNA sequence: TGCGCCAGCAGCCAAGCTTACAGGGAGTGGAACACTGAAGCTTTCTTT. Amino acid sequence: CASSQAYREWNTEAFF.

Concerning this clonotype itself: A junction boundary mismatches the germline segment, possibly from a read error. The rearrangement joins TRBV6-5 to TRBJ1-2; D possibly corresponds to TRBD1 (5 bases). The CDR3 consists of 14 residues. The germline V gene has CDR1 MNHEY and CDR2 SVGAGI. CDR3 residues: CSSSYGGQEVDYTF. CDR3 bases: TGTTCCAGCAGTTACGGTGGACAAGAAGTCGACTACACCTTC.

The CDR3 loop reads CASSLWSHGYTF. The CDR3 DNA reads TGTGCCAGCAGCTTATGGAGCCATGGCTACACCTTC. The chain employs TRBV7-2 and TRBJ1-2; D uncertain. V lost 2 bases, J lost 6 bases, and 7 bases lay in between. The CDR3 sequence is 12 residues long. Germline lookup yields CDR1 SGHTA and CDR2 FQGNSA.

This clonotype was seen many times. The chain joins TRBV10-3 to TRBJ1-1; D gene unclear. Germline values: CDR1 ENHRY, CDR2 SYGVKD. Trimming removed 2 bases from V and 8 bases from J, with 18 bases in between. The CDR3 consists of 15 residues. CDR3 sequence: CAISEPGEHGLEAFF. The CDR3 nucleotides are TGTGCCATCAGTGAGCCGGGCGAACACGGACTAGAAGCTTTCTTT.

This clonotype showed up many times. The V call is TRBV5-1, the J call TRBJ2-1; the match to TRBD2 covers 8 bases. Germline lookup yields CDR1 SGHRS and CDR2 YFSETQ. This CDR3 comprises 18 residues. V shed 4 bases, J shed 5 bases, and the junction held 17 bases outside the gene matches. The CDR3 here is CASSQLPLREGPHNEQFF. CDR3 bases: TGCGCCAGCAGCCAACTACCCCTACGGGAGGGCCCCCACAATGAGCAGTTCTTC.

This clonotype was counted only a few times. The rearrangement links TRBV7-9 to TRBJ2-3; D not resolved. The germline gives CDR1 SEHNR, CDR2 FQNEAQ (reference sequence). The CDR3 loop spans 16 amino acids. Between the trimmed V and J ends, which lost 1 base and 6 bases, there was a span of 17 bases. The CDR3 spells CASSLVGSVRADTQYF. The CDR3 coding sequence is TGTGCCAGCAGCTTAGTGGGATCTGTTCGCGCGGATACGCAGTATTTT.

This clonotype has a count of ten or more. Compared with germline, one end of the junction differs, possibly owing to a read error. The chain employs TRBV5-1 and TRBJ2-7; D gene ambiguous. Looked up from germline, CDR1 is SGHRS and CDR2 is YFSETQ. The CDR3 has 11 residues. DNA for the CDR3: TGTGCCAGCAGTTTTGGCTACGAGCAGTACTTC. Translated, it gives CASSFGYEQYF.

At least ten counts were recorded for this clonotype. The chain carries TRBV3-1 and TRBJ2-1; D is ambiguous. V was pared by 0 bases and J by 3 bases, with 9 bases between. CDR3 size: 15 residues. Germline lookup yields CDR1 LGHDT and CDR2 YNNKEL (reference sequence). The CDR3 DNA is TGTGCCAGCAGCCAAGAGGGCAGCTACTACAATGAGCAGTTCTTC. Protein: CASSQEGSYYNEQFF.

This clonotype was observed a few times. This chain joins TRBV29-1 and TRBJ2-7; perhaps TRBD2 as D (5 bases). Between the trimmed V and J ends, which lost 1 base and 2 bases, there was a span of 9 bases. In germline, CDR1 is SQVTM, CDR2 ANQGSEA. The CDR3 is made up of 13 amino acids. CDR3 in amino acids: CSVEGAGAYEQYF. For the CDR3, the DNA is TGCAGCGTTGAAGGAGCCGGGGCCTACGAGCAGTACTTC.

The V gene is TRBV5-1, the J gene TRBJ1-5, with D perhaps matching TRBD1 (5 bases). V lost 2 bases and J lost 3, with 15 bases in between. CDR3 length: 16 residues. CDR1 is SGHRS, CDR2 YFSETQ, per germline. The DNA for the CDR3 is TGCGCCAGCAGCTTAGATGGGACCGCACCCAATCAGCCCCAGCATTTT. Translation: CASSLDGTAPNQPQHF.

This chain links TRBV11-2 with TRBJ2-3; maybe TRBD1 (5 bases). The CDR3 length is 15 residues. Trimming took 0 bases from V and 1 from J, leaving 8 bases between them. Germline CDR1 and CDR2: SGHAT and FQNNGV. This chain's CDR3 is CASSLDRAGTDTQYF. As DNA, the CDR3 is TGTGCCAGCAGCTTAGACAGGGCGGGCACAGATACGCAGTATTTT. The variable domain in full, completed from reference TRBV11-2 and TRBJ2-3, reads EAGVAQSPRYKIIEKRQSVAFWCNPISGHATLYWYQQILGQGPKLLIQFQNNGVVDDSQLPKDRFSAERLKGVDSTLKIQPAKLEDSAVYLCASSLDRAGTDTQYFGPGTRLTVL.

The rearrangement links TRBV4-1 to TRBJ2-7, with a possible D match to TRBD1 (6 bases). The CDR3 loop spans 17 amino acids. Germline lookup yields CDR1 MGHRA and CDR2 YSYEKL. V lost 5 bases and J lost 0, with 20 bases in between. This CDR3 is CASSAERVTGLSYEQYF. Here the CDR3 DNA reads TGCGCCAGCAGCGCCGAAAGGGTAACAGGGCTCTCCTACGAGCAGTACTTC.

V gene TRBV28 combines with J gene TRBJ2-6; TRBD1 is a possible D gene (6 bases). CDR3 size: 17 residues. Germline lookup yields CDR1 MDHEN and CDR2 SYDVKM. V lost 3 bases and J 0 bases, leaving 12 bases between the germline ends. The CDR3 protein is CASSFRDTRSGANVLTF. CDR3 DNA: TGTGCCAGCAGTTTCCGGGACACTCGCTCTGGGGCCAACGTCCTGACTTTC. The full variable domain, in which reference TRBV28 and TRBJ2-6 provide the parts outside the CDR3, is DVKVTQSSRYLVKRTGEKVFLECVQDMDHENMFWYRQDPGLGLRLIYFSYDVKMKEKGDIPEGYSVSREKKERFSLILESASTNQTSMYLCASSFRDTRSGANVLTFGAGSRLTVL.

The rearrangement links TRBV19 to TRBJ1-1; D remains ambiguous. The CDR3 loop spans 15 amino acids. CDR1 LNHDA and CDR2 SQIVND come from the germline V gene (reference sequence). V lost 3 bases, J lost 0 bases, and 11 bases lay in between. The CDR3 spells CASSIYASMNTEAFF. Written as DNA, the CDR3 is TGTGCCAGTAGTATTTATGCGAGCATGAACACTGAAGCTTTCTTT.

The table lists this clonotype with a few counts. V is TRBV6-1 and J is TRBJ1-6; D gene uncertain. The CDR3 spans 13 residues. The V gene lost 6 bases and the J gene lost 10 bases, with 13 bases spanning the gap. Germline V gene lookup returns CDR1 MNHNS and CDR2 SASEGT. CDR3 bases: TGTGCCAGCAGGCCCCCGGGGTACTCACCCCTCCACTTT. It encodes CASRPPGYSPLHF.